Listed below are T cell receptor beta chains from one sample, sequenced in a study of T cells in Graves' hyperthyroidism and ophthalmopathy. TCRdb redid the calling of the multiplex PCR reads with MiXCR, one entry per CDR3 protein. The top ten hold 5.8% of the sample, which has hundreds of thousands of distinct CDR3 sequences, 11% to 15% seen once. The sample comprised blood. Receptor source: a woman aged 30 to 39 with Graves' hyperthyroidism that later progressed to Graves' ophthalmopathy. The CDR3 runs from the conserved cysteine through the conserved F or W. A D gene is named only where the DNA matches it firmly. Some rows mark clone size as missing; the rest say once, few, many or name a class of expanded clone.

>TRBJ1-2|TRBV19|NA|many
CASSIGLAGYGYTF
TGTGCCAGTAGTATCGGGCTCGCGGGCTATGGCTACACCTTC
>TRBJ1-1|TRBV5-4|NA|many
CASSLGTLRLNTEAFF
TGTGCCAGCAGCTTGGGGACCCTAAGGCTGAACACTGAAGCTTTCTTT
>TRBJ1-6|TRBV18|NA|NA
CASSPPKGLDNSPLHF
TGTGCCAGCTCACCACCGAAGGGTTTGGATAATTCACCCCTCCACTTT
>TRBJ1-1|TRBV6-1|NA|many
CASSVGAGRNTEAFF
TGTGCCAGCAGTGTGGGGGCAGGACGGAACACTGAAGCTTTCTTT
>TRBJ2-7|TRBV27|NA|many
CASSLTGRTYEQYF
TGTGCCAGCAGTTTAACGGGGAGAACCTACGAGCAGTACTTC
>TRBJ1-2|TRBV29-1|TRBD1|few
CSVEEDRVDGYTF
TGCAGCGTTGAAGAAGACAGGGTTGATGGCTACACCTTC
>TRBJ2-7|TRBV28|TRBD2|many
CASSLESVAGAAYEQYF
TGTGCCAGCAGTTTAGAGTCTGTAGCGGGAGCGGCCTACGAGCAGTACTTC
>TRBJ2-7|TRBV20-1|TRBD2|few
CSARVLAGGSYEQYF
TGCAGTGCTAGGGTACTAGCGGGGGGCTCCTACGAGCAGTACTTC
>TRBJ2-1|TRBV3-1|TRBD2|many
CASSQGELAENRNEQFF
TGTGCCAGCAGCCAAGGTGAGCTAGCGGAGAACAGGAATGAGCAGTTCTTC
>TRBJ2-1|TRBV18|TRBD2|NA
CASSPPGLAGVNEQFF
TGTGCCAGCTCACCACCGGGGCTAGCGGGAGTGAATGAGCAGTTCTTC
>TRBJ1-4|TRBV6-2/TRBV6-3|TRBD1|many
CASRTKPGQPNEKLFF
TGTGCCAGCAGAACCAAACCGGGACAGCCTAATGAAAAACTGTTTTTT
>TRBJ2-1|TRBV28|TRBD2|NA
CASDPRTSGRVIF
TGTGCCAGCGACCCTAGGACTAGCGGGCGGGTCATCTTC
>TRBJ1-6|TRBV12-5|NA|many
CASGLVRPSYNSPLHF
TGTGCTAGTGGTTTGGTACGACCGTCCTATAATTCACCCCTCCACTTT
>TRBJ2-1|TRBV6-4|TRBD1|many
CASSETGGRSNEQFF
TGTGCCAGCAGTGAGACAGGGGGACGAAGCAATGAGCAGTTCTTC
>TRBJ2-1|TRBV7-2|NA|many
CASSLGGGNSNEQFF
TGTGCCAGCAGCTTAGGCGGGGGCAATTCCAATGAGCAGTTCTTC
>TRBJ1-6|TRBV11-2|NA|many
CASSRGGEAYNSPLHF
TGTGCCAGCAGCCGCGGTGGGGAGGCCTATAATTCACCCCTCCACTTT
>TRBJ2-1|TRBV5-1|TRBD2|NA
CASSGGTSGRTAGYNEQFF
TGCGCCAGCAGCGGCGGGACTAGCGGGAGGACTGCGGGCTACAATGAGCAGTTCTTC
>TRBJ2-7|TRBV7-8|TRBD1|NA
CASSTGQGAVEQYF
TGTGCCAGCAGCACTGGACAGGGGGCAGTCGAGCAGTACTTC
>TRBJ2-3|TRBV5-6|NA|many
CASSLKGTQYF
TGTGCCAGCAGCTTGAAAGGTACGCAGTATTTT
>TRBJ2-7|TRBV9|TRBD2|many
CASSGRLAGDYEQYF
TGTGCCAGCAGCGGTCGTCTAGCGGGAGACTACGAGCAGTACTTC
>TRBJ1-5|TRBV27|NA|many
CASSLGQGSGQPQHF
TGTGCCAGCAGTTTAGGTCAGGGGTCGGGACAGCCCCAGCATTTT
>TRBJ2-3|TRBV28|NA|few
CASSLTETGTDTQYF
TGTGCCAGCAGTCTTACCGAGACGGGCACAGATACGCAGTATTTT
>TRBJ2-1|TRBV9|TRBD2|NA
CASSVAWTSGRSVEQFF
TGTGCCAGCAGCGTAGCCTGGACTAGCGGGAGATCGGTTGAGCAGTTCTTC
>TRBJ2-3|TRBV11-2|NA|many
CASTRGAEGDTQYF
TGTGCCAGCACCCGAGGGGCGGAGGGGGATACGCAGTATTTT
>TRBJ1-1|TRBV11-2|NA|many
CASSLVGGLITEAFF
TGTGCCAGCAGCTTAGTAGGGGGGCTGATCACTGAAGCTTTCTTT
>TRBJ2-1|TRBV10-1|NA|many
CASSEAGIPYNEQFF
TGCGCCAGCAGTGAGGCAGGTATCCCCTACAATGAGCAGTTCTTC
>TRBJ1-1|TRBV4-2|NA|many
CASRDRQAVEAEAFF
TGTGCCAGCAGAGATAGACAGGCGGTGGAAGCTGAAGCTTTCTTT
>TRBJ2-7|TRBV28|TRBD2|many
CASSLWGLAGPPSEQYF
TGTGCCAGCAGTTTATGGGGACTAGCGGGACCCCCCTCCGAGCAGTACTTC
>TRBJ2-2|TRBV24-1|TRBD2|NA
CATSRAGTSGNTGELFF
TGTGCCACCAGCCGGGCAGGGACTAGCGGGAATACCGGGGAGCTGTTTTTT
>TRBJ2-1|TRBV14|TRBD1|many
CASSLTGQGIDEQFF
TGTGCCAGCAGCCTGACCGGACAGGGGATCGATGAGCAGTTCTTC
>TRBJ2-2|TRBV12-3/TRBV12-4|NA|many
CASTPAGRWTGELFF
TGTGCCAGCACCCCTGCGGGGAGATGGACCGGGGAGCTGTTTTTT
>TRBJ2-1|TRBV7-3|TRBD1|few
CASSLRGQGRNEQFF
TGTGCCAGCAGCTTAAGGGGACAGGGGCGCAATGAGCAGTTCTTC
>TRBJ2-1|TRBV24-1|TRBD2|many
CATSDLGLAGGHNEQFF
TGTGCCACCAGTGATTTGGGACTAGCGGGAGGACACAATGAGCAGTTCTTC
>TRBJ1-6|TRBV3-1|NA|many
CASSQDEGLDSPLHF
TGTGCCAGCAGCCAAGATGAAGGTCTGGATTCACCCCTCCACTTT
>TRBJ1-1|TRBV28|TRBD1|many
CACSSQGAVAEAFF
TGTGCCTGCAGTTCGCAGGGGGCGGTCGCTGAAGCTTTCTTT
>TRBJ1-6|TRBV4-2|NA|NA
CASSQDLPFGGSPLHF
TGTGCCAGCAGCCAAGATCTCCCCTTCGGTGGCTCACCCCTCCACTTT
>TRBJ1-2|TRBV10-2|NA|NA
CASGARHGYTF
TGCGCCAGCGGGGCCAGGCATGGCTACACCTTC
>TRBJ2-2|TRBV12-3/TRBV12-4|NA|few
CASSSPQGGFPGELFF
TGTGCCAGCAGTTCACCGCAGGGGGGATTTCCCGGGGAGCTGTTTTTT
>TRBJ1-3|TRBV19|NA|few
CASSGILQDTAGSGNTIYF
TGTGCCAGTAGTGGGATACTACAGGACACAGCAGGGTCTGGAAACACCATATATTTT
>TRBJ1-1|TRBV11-2|TRBD1|many
CASSPRTGLTEAFF
TGTGCCAGCAGCCCCCGGACAGGGTTGACTGAAGCTTTCTTT
>TRBJ2-1|TRBV6-1|TRBD1|many
CASSEGGQDYNEQFF
TGTGCCAGCAGTGAAGGGGGACAGGACTACAATGAGCAGTTCTTC
>TRBJ1-4|TRBV12-3/TRBV12-4|NA|many
CASSPGGQQEKLFF
TGTGCCAGCAGCCCGGGGGGACAACAAGAAAAACTGTTTTTT
>TRBJ1-3|TRBV27|NA|few
CASSSLRLGNTIYF
TGTGCCAGCAGTTCCCTTCGACTTGGAAACACCATATATTTT
>TRBJ2-5|TRBV4-3|TRBD2|NA
CASSQELAGGPGTRYQETQYF
TGCGCCAGCAGCCAAGAACTAGCGGGAGGGCCCGGCACGAGGTACCAAGAGACCCAGTACTTC
>TRBJ2-3|TRBV6-1|TRBD1|many
CASSEGQGAGSDTQYF
TGTGCCAGCAGTGAAGGACAGGGGGCGGGATCAGATACGCAGTATTTT
>TRBJ1-1|TRBV19|NA|many
CASSIDLAAMNTEAFF
TGTGCCAGTAGTATAGATCTAGCAGCTATGAACACTGAAGCTTTCTTT
>TRBJ2-3|TRBV6-5|NA|many
CASSYSRDGTDTQYF
TGTGCCAGCAGTTACTCGAGGGACGGCACAGATACGCAGTATTTT
>TRBJ1-2|TRBV2|NA|many
CASSSGGYTF
TGTGCCAGCTCGTCCGGAGGCTACACCTTC
>TRBJ1-2|TRBV11-2|NA|many
CASSLDTGSNYGYTF
TGTGCCAGCAGCTTAGATACAGGGTCTAACTATGGCTACACCTTC
>TRBJ1-1|TRBV19|NA|many
CASTVGLNTEAFF
TGTGCCAGTACCGTCGGTTTGAACACTGAAGCTTTCTTT
>TRBJ2-5|TRBV13|NA|many
CASSYGREKQETQYF
TGTGCCAGCAGCTACGGCCGGGAGAAACAAGAGACCCAGTACTTC
>TRBJ1-1|TRBV2|NA|many
CASRLQGNTEAFF
TGTGCCAGCAGGTTACAGGGGAACACTGAAGCTTTCTTT
>TRBJ2-7|TRBV6-2/TRBV6-3|NA|many
CASSATSSYEQYF
TGTGCCAGCAGCGCAACTAGTTCCTACGAGCAGTACTTC
>TRBJ2-3|TRBV2|NA|NA
CASREARTDTQYF
TGTGCCAGCAGAGAGGCCCGCACAGATACGCAGTATTTT
>TRBJ1-1|TRBV19|NA|many
CASSLLSGGAATEAFF
TGTGCCAGTAGTCTTCTCTCGGGGGGTGCGGCAACTGAAGCTTTCTTT
>TRBJ2-1|TRBV9|NA|NA
CASSVNYEQFF
TGTGCCAGCAGCGTAAACTATGAGCAGTTCTTC
>TRBJ2-3|TRBV5-6|NA|many
CASSLRDTQYF
TGTGCCAGCAGCCTCAGGGATACGCAGTATTTT
>TRBJ2-3|TRBV13|TRBD2|many
CASSFGLAGGTSTDTQYF
TGTGCCAGCAGCTTCGGACTAGCGGGAGGGACTAGCACAGATACGCAGTATTTT
>TRBJ1-4|TRBV2|NA|many
CASGPQSTNEKLFF
TGTGCCAGTGGCCCACAGTCAACTAATGAAAAACTGTTTTTT
>TRBJ2-1|TRBV11-3|NA|many
CASSLAARRDEQFF
TGTGCCAGCAGCTTAGCGGCCCGTAGGGATGAGCAGTTCTTC